Presented here are 22 T cell receptor beta chains from one specimen sequenced in a study of CD8+ T cells in alopecia areata. RNA extraction and reverse transcription yielded cDNA as sequencing template. TCRdb's table, derived via immunoSEQ multiplex PCR, lists solely in-frame clones and lacks some. The profile covers some 99,000 clones, with 35% to 50% appearing a single time and roughly 0.79% taken by the ten largest. Sample: CD4+ T cells sorted from blood. The receptors were gathered from a human donor with alopecia areata.

This clone has more than one count but fewer than ten. This chain joins TRBV29-1 and TRBJ1-2, with a weak D call TRBD1 (6 bases). CDR3 length: 13 residues. The ends were cut back, 8 bases at V and 6 bases at J, with 19 bases in the middle. Germline-derived CDR1 and CDR2 are SQVTM and ANQGSEA. The CDR3 here is CSTLRGGGDGYTF. The CDR3 DNA reads as TGCAGCACCCTCCGTGGGGGGGGCGATGGCTACACCTTC.

The V gene is TRBV30, the J gene TRBJ1-1; D is unclear. The CDR3 spans 14 residues. V lost 0 bases and J lost 4, with 12 bases in between. In germline, CDR1 is GTSNPN, CDR2 SVGIG (reference sequence). CDR3 DNA: TGTGCCTGGAGTGTTAGCTTATGGGGCACTGAAGCTTTCTTT. Encoded protein: CAWSVSLWGTEAFF.

V gene TRBV5-6 combines with J gene TRBJ2-2; the D is unclear. Trimming pared 0 bases from V and 6 bases from J, leaving 0 bases between. The CDR3 is made up of 11 amino acids. Germline V gene lookup returns CDR1 SGHDT and CDR2 YYEEEE. The DNA for the CDR3 is TGTGCCAGCAGCTTGGCCGGGGAGCTGTTTTTT. This sequence encodes CASSLAGELFF.

The gene calls are TRBV10-3 and TRBJ2-3; no firm D call. The CDR3 is made up of 14 amino acids. Germline V gene lookup returns CDR1 ENHRY and CDR2 SYGVKD. The germline V and J ends were trimmed by 1 base and 2 bases, with 7 bases remaining between them. The CDR3 sequence is CAISELANTDTQYF. CDR3 bases: TGTGCCATCAGTGAGTTAGCAAACACAGATACGCAGTATTTT.

The V gene is TRBV29-1, the J gene TRBJ2-5; 7 nucleotides align to TRBD1. Germline trimming cut 6 bases from V and 1 base from J; bases unmatched to any gene: 2. The V gene's germline CDR1 is SQVTM and CDR2 ANQGSEA. CDR3 length: 12 residues. The CDR3: CSVRQGQETQYF. The CDR3 DNA reads TGCAGCGTCCGACAGGGCCAAGAGACCCAGTACTTC.

The V gene is TRBV6-6, the J gene TRBJ2-3; the match to TRBD2 covers 8 bases. Trimming removed 0 bases from V and 5 bases from J; junction bases left unmatched: 4. There are 15 residues in the CDR3. Germline lookup yields CDR1 MNHNY and CDR2 SVGAGI (reference sequence). This CDR3 reads CASSYSSGRGDTQYF. CDR3 sequence (DNA): TGTGCCAGCAGTTACTCTTCCGGGAGGGGAGATACGCAGTATTTT.

This chain connects TRBV5-1 to TRBJ1-1; 10 positions agree with TRBD1. This CDR3 is 15 amino acids long. Germline CDR1 reads SGHRS; CDR2 reads YFSETQ. The trim removed 3 bases at V and 4 bases at J, leaving 6 bases unmatched. The CDR3 nucleotides are TGCGCCAGCAGCTGGGGGGACAGGGGAGTCACTGAAGCTTTCTTT. Residues: CASSWGDRGVTEAFF.

The chain uses TRBV29-1 and TRBJ1-1; D is undetermined. The V end lost 3 bases, the J end lost 11 bases, and 10 bases lay between the germline ends. The CDR3 has 10 residues. CDR1 SQVTM and CDR2 ANQGSEA come from the germline V gene. CDR3 in amino acids: CSVDEGWAFF. The DNA of the CDR3 is TGCAGCGTTGACGAGGGATGGGCTTTCTTT.

This sequence joins TRBV29-1 and TRBJ2-1; TRBD2 aligns across 13 bases. Germline assignment: CDR1 SQVTM and CDR2 ANQGSEA. The CDR3 contains 14 residues. The junction had 5 bases not matched to a gene; V was cut back by 6 bases and J by 6 bases. CDR3 amino acids: CSVGTSGNRNEQFF. The DNA for the CDR3 is TGCAGCGTGGGGACTAGCGGGAATCGCAATGAGCAGTTCTTC.

The chain employs TRBV29-1 and TRBJ1-1; TRBD1 is a possible D gene (5 bases). CDR1 is SQVTM, CDR2 ANQGSEA, per germline. The CDR3 covers 13 residues. The V end lost 4 bases, the J end lost 4 bases, and 13 bases lay between the germline ends. The CDR3 spells CSVVDPRGTEAFF. Written as DNA, the CDR3 is TGCAGCGTTGTTGACCCGAGGGGCACTGAAGCTTTCTTT.

V usage is TRBV29-1 and J usage is TRBJ2-1; D tentatively fits TRBD1 or TRBD2 (5 bases each). The CDR3 is 14 residues long. V was clipped by 4 bases and J by 6 bases, with 16 bases between them. The germline gives CDR1 SQVTM, CDR2 ANQGSEA. CDR3 amino acids: CSVGFSMGVNEQFF. The CDR3 bases are TGCAGCGTTGGCTTCTCGATGGGGGTCAATGAGCAGTTCTTC.

This clone appeared a few times. The J gene is TRBJ1-2, the V gene TRBV28; no definite D call. Trimming took 5 bases from V and 1 from J, leaving 5 bases between them. Looked up from germline, CDR1 is MDHEN and CDR2 is SYDVKM. The CDR3 consists of 12 residues. CDR3: CASSGFNYGYTF. The CDR3 coding sequence is TGTGCCAGCAGTGGGTTTAACTATGGCTACACCTTC.

The chain recombines TRBV30 with TRBJ1-5, with D possibly matching TRBD1 (6 bases). CDR3 length: 16 amino acids. V lost 2 bases, J lost 0 bases, and 14 bases lay in between. Germline V CDR1 and CDR2: GTSNPN, SVGIG (reference sequence). The CDR3 coding sequence is TGTGCCTGGAGTCATTGGGGGCTCTATAGCAATCAGCCCCAGCATTTT. It yields the protein CAWSHWGLYSNQPQHF. The full variable domain, in which reference TRBV30 and TRBJ1-5 provide the parts outside the CDR3, is SQTIHQWPATLVQPVGSPLSLECTVEGTSNPNLYWYRQAAGRGLQLLFYSVGIGQISSEVPQNLSASRPQDRQFILSSKKLLLSDSGFYLCAWSHWGLYSNQPQHFGDGTRLSIL.

The V gene is TRBV2, the J gene TRBJ1-2, with D possibly being TRBD1 (5 bases). With 5 bases removed from V and 8 bases from J, the gap between germline ends came to 9 bases. The CDR3 spans 11 residues. Germline assignment: CDR1 SNHLY and CDR2 FYNNEI. CDR3 nucleotides: TGTGCCAGCAGTTCGAGGGGAGGCTACACCTTC. It is translated as CASSSRGGYTF.

J is TRBJ1-2 and V is TRBV29-1; 11 bases map to TRBD1. CDR3 size: 14 residues. V was pared by 6 bases and J by 3 bases, with 6 bases of the junction left unmatched. The germline gives CDR1 SQVTM, CDR2 ANQGSEA. As DNA, the CDR3 is TGCAGCGTCTCCCGGGACAGGGGGGACTATGGCTACACCTTC. Protein product: CSVSRDRGDYGYTF.

There are a few counts of this clone. CDR3 DNA sequence: TGTGCCAGCAGTGCGGACTACATAAGAAAAGAGACCCAGTACTTC. As protein: CASSADYIRKETQYF. The J gene is TRBJ2-5, the V gene TRBV2; TRBD2 might be the D (6 bases). Germline V lookup: CDR1 SNHLY, CDR2 FYNNEI. With 4 bases removed from V and 3 bases from J, the gap between germline ends came to 15 bases. The CDR3 has 15 residues.

This clone was seen a handful of times. The chain carries TRBV29-1 and TRBJ2-1; D is perhaps TRBD2 (6 bases). V lost 0 bases to trimming and J lost 7 bases, with 19 bases between them. Germline CDR1 and CDR2: SQVTM and ANQGSEA. This CDR3 has 16 residues. CDR3 bases: TGCAGCGTTGAAGAAGGTCGGGGGACCACCGGGAATGAGCAGTTCTTC. Translation gives CSVEEGRGTTGNEQFF.

This chain uses TRBV15 with TRBJ2-5, with a weak D call TRBD2 (5 bases). Deletions cut 5 bases from V and 5 bases from J, with 18 bases between. Germline CDR1 LNHNV, CDR2 YYDKDF (reference sequence). This CDR3 is 15 amino acids long. DNA of the CDR3: TGTGCCACCAGCGGACCGCGGGCAGGCCAGGAGACCCAGTACTTC. Translated: CATSGPRAGQETQYF.

J is TRBJ2-1 and V is TRBV4-1; TRBD1 matches at 10 bases. The CDR3 length is 16 residues. V trimming: 4 bases; J trimming: 10 bases; junction bases outside the gene matches: 13. Germline CDR1 MGHRA, CDR2 YSYEKL. The CDR3 DNA reads as TGCGCCAGCAGCCGCGCGGGGACAGGGGTCCTTTGGGAGCAGTTCTTC. This encodes CASSRAGTGVLWEQFF.

This sequence joins TRBV29-1 and TRBJ2-1, with a possible D match to TRBD2 (5 bases). This CDR3 contains 11 residues. CDR1 and CDR2 (germline): SQVTM, ANQGSEA. V dropped 4 bases and J dropped 7 bases, with 8 bases sitting between them. Here the CDR3 reads CSVASGNEQFF. The CDR3 nucleotides read TGCAGCGTTGCCTCGGGGAATGAGCAGTTCTTC.

This rearrangement joins TRBV29-1 to TRBJ2-5, with D possibly being TRBD2 (7 bases). The CDR3 is made up of 14 amino acids. The V end lost 3 bases, the J end lost 5 bases, and 16 bases lay between the germline ends. Germline values: CDR1 SQVTM, CDR2 ANQGSEA. CDR3 coding DNA: TGCAGCGTTGAGAGGGGGGGGTCTCGCGAGACCCAGTACTTC. Residues: CSVERGGSRETQYF.

This sequence joins TRBV6-6 and TRBJ2-7; TRBD1 or TRBD2 may be the D gene (5 bases each). CDR1 is MNHNY, CDR2 SVGAGI, per germline (reference sequence). The CDR3 runs to 12 residues. With 6 bases removed from V and 4 bases from J, the gap between germline ends came to 10 bases. The CDR3 DNA sequence: TGTGCCAGCAGAGGGGAGTCGTACGAGCAGTACTTC. As protein: CASRGESYEQYF.